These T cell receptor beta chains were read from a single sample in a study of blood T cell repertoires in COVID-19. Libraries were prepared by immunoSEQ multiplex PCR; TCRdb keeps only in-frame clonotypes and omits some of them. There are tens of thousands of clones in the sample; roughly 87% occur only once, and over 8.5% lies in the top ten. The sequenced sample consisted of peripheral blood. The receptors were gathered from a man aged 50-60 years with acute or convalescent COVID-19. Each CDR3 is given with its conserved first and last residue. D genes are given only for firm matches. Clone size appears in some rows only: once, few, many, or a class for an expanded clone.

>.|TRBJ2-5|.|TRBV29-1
TGCAGCGTAGTCCCAGGGAATCGGGAGACCCAGTACTTC
CSVVPGNRETQYF
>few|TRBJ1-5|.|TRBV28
TGTGCCAGCAGCCTAAACCGCAATCAGCCCCAGCATTTT
CASSLNRNQPQHF
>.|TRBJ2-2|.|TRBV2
TGTGCCAGCAGTCAGGCAGGGGCCGGGGAGCTGTTTTTT
CASSQAGAGELFF
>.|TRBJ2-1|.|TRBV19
TGTGCCAGTAGTATAGGGAGGGGGGGGCCCTACAATGAGCAGTTCTTC
CASSIGRGGPYNEQFF
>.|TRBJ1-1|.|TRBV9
TGTGCCAGCAGCGTAGTCGGGGAGACTGAAGCTTTCTTT
CASSVVGETEAFF
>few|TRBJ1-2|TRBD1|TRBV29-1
TGCAGCGCCAGACAGGGGGTTGGGTATGGCTACACCTTC
CSARQGVGYGYTF
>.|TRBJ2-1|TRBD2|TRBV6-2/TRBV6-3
TGTGCCAGCGGCCCGATAGCGGGGGGCTCATACAATGAGCAGTTCTTC
CASGPIAGGSYNEQFF
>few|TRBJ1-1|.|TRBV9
TGTGCCAGCAGCGCTTTAGGGGTCGGCGGTGAAGCTTTCTTT
CASSALGVGGEAFF
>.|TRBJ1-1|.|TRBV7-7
TGTGCCAGCAGCAAGCGGGGCTTGATAAACACTGAAGCTTTCTTT
CASSKRGLINTEAFF
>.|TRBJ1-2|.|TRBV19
TGTGCCAGTAGTATAGCGGGCAGGGATTATGGCTACACCTTC
CASSIAGRDYGYTF
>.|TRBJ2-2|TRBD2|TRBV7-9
TGTGCCAGCAGCTTGTCTGAGCGGGAGGAGCTGTTTTTT
CASSLSEREELFF
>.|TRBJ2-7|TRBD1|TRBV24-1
TGTGCCACCAGTGGGGGACAGCCACCCTACGAGCAGTACTTC
CATSGGQPPYEQYF
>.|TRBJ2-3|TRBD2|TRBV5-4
TGTGCCAGCAGCTGGGCGCCTAGCGGGGGGGGCGATACGCAGTATTTT
CASSWAPSGGGDTQYF
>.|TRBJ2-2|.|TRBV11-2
TGTGCCAGCAGCTTCGCGGCCGGGGAGCTGTTTTTT
CASSFAAGELFF
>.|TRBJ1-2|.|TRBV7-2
TGTGCCAGCAGCTTTCTGTTCGGACAGCACTATGGCTACACCTTC
CASSFLFGQHYGYTF
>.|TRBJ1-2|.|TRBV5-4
TGTGCCAGCAGCGCCACCCTGGGAGTGGACTATGGCTACACCTTC
CASSATLGVDYGYTF
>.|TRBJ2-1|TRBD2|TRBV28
TGTGCCGTACTGCGACTAGCGGTACCCAATGAGCAGTTCTTC
CAVLRLAVPNEQFF
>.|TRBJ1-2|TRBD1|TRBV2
TGTGCCAGCATCTCGGTACAGGGGGCCCCCTATGGCTACACCTTC
CASISVQGAPYGYTF
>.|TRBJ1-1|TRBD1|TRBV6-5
TGTGCCAGCAGCCCAAGGGGACAGGGGATCACTGAAGCTTTCTTT
CASSPRGQGITEAFF
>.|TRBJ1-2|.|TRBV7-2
TGTGCCAGCAGCTTAGAAGTACAATACAACTATGGCTACACCTTC
CASSLEVQYNYGYTF
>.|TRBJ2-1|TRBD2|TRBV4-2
TGTGCCAGCAGCCCGTACCCTAGCGGGAGACTCGACAATGAGCAGTTCTTC
CASSPYPSGRLDNEQFF
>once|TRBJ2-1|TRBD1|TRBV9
TGTGCCAGCAGCGCCCCCAGGACAGGGGGCTACAATGAGCAGTTCTTC
CASSAPRTGGYNEQFF
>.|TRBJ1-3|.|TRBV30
TGTGCCTGGAGTGTAAGCAGGGGCGCGTCCGGATCTGGAAACACCATATATTTT
CAWSVSRGASGSGNTIYF
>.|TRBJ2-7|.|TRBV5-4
TGTGCCAGCAGCGCTGGACGGGACTACGAGCAGTACTTC
CASSAGRDYEQYF
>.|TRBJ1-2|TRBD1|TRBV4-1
TGCGCCAGCAGATCCGCGGCCTTGGGGACAGGAACCTTC
CASRSAALGTGTF
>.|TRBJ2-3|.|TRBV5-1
TGCGCCAGCAGTCAGGAGGGCACAGATACGCAGTATTTT
CASSQEGTDTQYF
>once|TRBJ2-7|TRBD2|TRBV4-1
TGCGCCAGCAGCCAATCCCCCGCGACTAGCCGATCCTACGAGCAGTACTTC
CASSQSPATSRSYEQYF
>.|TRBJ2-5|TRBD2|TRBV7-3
TGTGCCAGCAGCCTCTGGGGCGGGAGGGCAGAGACCCAGTACTTC
CASSLWGGRAETQYF
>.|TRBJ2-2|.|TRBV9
TGTGCCAGCAGCTTACAGGGTTCGGCCGGGGAGCTGTTTTTT
CASSLQGSAGELFF
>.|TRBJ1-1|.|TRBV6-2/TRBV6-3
TGTGCCAGCAGCCGCAGTATCGAAGCTTTCTTT
CASSRSIEAFF
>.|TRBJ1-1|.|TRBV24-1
TGTGCCACCAGTCGCGCAGGTGAAGCTTTCTTT
CATSRAGEAFF
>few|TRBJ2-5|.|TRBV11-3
TGTGCCAGCAGCTTGGGGGGAAGTAATCAAGAGACCCAGTACTTC
CASSLGGSNQETQYF
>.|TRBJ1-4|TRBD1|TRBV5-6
TGTGCCAGCAGCTTGGGGACAGGGGCTAATGAAAAACTGTTTTTT
CASSLGTGANEKLFF
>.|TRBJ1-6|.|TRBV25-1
TGTGCCAGCAGTAGCGCGACCCGCTCCTATAATTCACCCCTCCACTTT
CASSSATRSYNSPLHF
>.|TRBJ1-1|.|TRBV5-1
TGCGCCAGCAGCTATGGGGGGTCGAACACTGAAGCTTTCTTT
CASSYGGSNTEAFF
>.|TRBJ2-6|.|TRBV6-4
TGTGCCAGCAGTGACAGGGGCTCTGGGGCCAACGTCCTGACTTTC
CASSDRGSGANVLTF
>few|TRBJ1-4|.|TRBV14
TGTGCCAGCAGCCAAGCCCAGGGATGGGGTGAAAAACTGTTTTTT
CASSQAQGWGEKLFF
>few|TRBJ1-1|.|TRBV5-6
TGTGCCAGCACCGCGGGGGAACAAGCTTTCTTT
CASTAGEQAFF
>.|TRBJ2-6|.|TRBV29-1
TGCAGCGTTGATGTGGGGCCAGGGGACAACTCTGGGGCCAACGTCCTGACTTTC
CSVDVGPGDNSGANVLTF
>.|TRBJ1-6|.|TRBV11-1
TGTGCCAGCAGCTCCGGTGGGGCGATCAATAATTCACCCCTCCACTTT
CASSSGGAINNSPLHF
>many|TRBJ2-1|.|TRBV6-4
TGTGCCAGCAGCCCCGACAGTAGCTCCTACAATGAGCAGTTCTTC
CASSPDSSSYNEQFF
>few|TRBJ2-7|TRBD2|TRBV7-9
TGTGCCAGCAGCACAACCTCGGGAGGATTCTACGAGCAGTACTTC
CASSTTSGGFYEQYF
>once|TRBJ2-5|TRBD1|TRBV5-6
TGTGCCAGCAGCCTACCCTGGGACAGGGGGCGGTCGTTAGTTGAGACCCAGTACTTC
CASSLPWDRGRSLVETQYF
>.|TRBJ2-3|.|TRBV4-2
TGTGCCAGCAGCCAAGATCAGGGGACATACACAGATACGCAGTATTTT
CASSQDQGTYTDTQYF
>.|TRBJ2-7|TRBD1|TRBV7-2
TGTGCCAGCAGCTTGGTGTCGAGGACAGGGGGCTCCTACGAGCAGTACTTC
CASSLVSRTGGSYEQYF
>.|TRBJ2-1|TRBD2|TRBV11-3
TGTGCCAGCAGCGTTAGCGGGAGCTCCTACAATGAGCAGTTCTTC
CASSVSGSSYNEQFF
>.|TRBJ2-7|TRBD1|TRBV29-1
TGCAGCGTTGAGGCCGGACAGGGGTTCTACGAGCAGTACTTC
CSVEAGQGFYEQYF
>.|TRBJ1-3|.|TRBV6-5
TGTGCCAGCAGTTATATCGGGGACTCTGGAAACACCATATATTTT
CASSYIGDSGNTIYF